In this sample, the clone carrying this T cell receptor beta chain turned up once. No antigen is known for it. Using immunoSEQ multiplex PCR, the repertoire was profiled, and TCRdb retains in-frame clones only, with some absent. The repertoire includes approximately 30,000 clones, approximately 89% of them detected once, and about 0.89% sits in the top ten. The CDR3 is 16 amino acids. Germline CDR1 LNHDA, CDR2 SQIVND (reference sequence). V was pared by 4 bases and J by 4 bases, with 6 bases of the junction left unmatched. This specimen comes from a study of OX40 agonist ivuxolimab in advanced cancers. Background on the study: Every 2 weeks, ivuxolimab was infused into the patients intravenously at between 0.01 and 10 mg/kg. Patients assigned to dose escalation were diagnosed with hepatocellular carcinoma, melanoma, renal cell or head and neck cancer. Findings of the study overall: Clonal expansion by week 6 occurred in CD4+ and CD8+ blood T cells (at 0.1 to 3.0 mg/kg). Average numbers of expanded clones were greater in CD8+ T cells than in CD4+.

V usage is TRBV19 and J usage is TRBJ2-2, with 10 positions matching TRBD1. The clonotype was recovered from an adult with an advanced solid tumor such as melanoma, head and neck, liver or kidney cancer. Source: CD4+ or CD8+ T cells sorted from blood, taken in a trial of the OX40 agonist ivuxolimab. The CDR3 loop is CASSKDRGFSTGELFF. The CDR3 DNA reads as TGTGCCAGTAGTAAGGACAGGGGGTTTAGCACCGGGGAGCTGTTTTTT.